This TCR beta chain emerged from a study of cytomegalovirus exposure and HLA in healthy donors. Study-level findings and limits: A later look showed TCR association rates differing by HLA locus, highest for DRB1 and lowest for HLA-C. Later analysis revealed greater clonal expansion in HLA-associated TCR beta chains than in equally common others.

The germline gives CDR1 MNHEY, CDR2 SMNVEV (reference sequence). V was clipped by 6 bases and J by 11 bases; unmatched bases: 7. The CDR3 loop spans 13 amino acids. Regarding this clone: The target antigen is unknown.

Use of 60 Vbeta and 13 Jbeta primers characterized the PCR. Only in-frame clones appear in the TCRdb table, and some are missing; sequencing was by immunoSEQ multiplex PCR. The table has roughly 200,000 clones, roughly three quarters seen once. The TCR originated in a male donor in good health and CMV-seronegative. The sequenced sample consisted of PBMCs. The chain joins TRBV27 to TRBJ1-6; 7 bases are shared with TRBD1. The CDR3 DNA reads as TGTGCCAGCAGCCCGGACAGGCCTCCACCCCTCCACTTT. Encoded protein: CASSPDRPPPLHF.